This is a list of T cell receptor beta chains from one sample in a study of T cell responses to AZD1222 COVID-19 vaccine. Some clones are missing from TCRdb's copy, which holds only in-frame ones; the method was immunoSEQ multiplex PCR. Of roughly 140,000 clones listed, around 91% are singletons. Here the sequenced sample was peripheral blood, taken on day 0 of AZD1222 vaccination. Receptors were obtained from an adult in good health. The CDR3 runs from the conserved cysteine through the conserved F or W. The D gene is left open where the match is weak. Rows may omit the clone size; those that give it use once, few, many or a size class.

>TRBD2|14|TRBV10-3|TRBJ2-7|NA
CAISEGGEVYEQYF
TGTGCCATCAGTGAGGGGGGGGAAGTCTACGAGCAGTACTTC
>NA|12|TRBV6-6|TRBJ1-2|NA
CASSSTGLGYTF
TGTGCCAGCAGTTCCACAGGGTTGGGCTACACCTTC
>NA|13|TRBV5-4|TRBJ2-7|NA
CASSSTGADEQYF
TGTGCCAGCAGCTCGACAGGTGCGGACGAGCAGTACTTC
>NA|13|TRBV19|TRBJ1-1|NA
CASSKRSWTEAFF
TGTGCCAGTAGTAAAAGAAGTTGGACTGAAGCTTTCTTT
>NA|13|TRBV6-6|TRBJ1-5|few
CASSYGSNQPQHF
TGTGCCAGCAGTTACGGGAGCAATCAGCCCCAGCATTTT
>NA|13|TRBV7-3|TRBJ1-1|NA
CASSPQGGTEAFF
TGTGCCAGCAGCCCCCAAGGGGGCACTGAAGCTTTCTTT
>NA|18|TRBV4-3|TRBJ1-4|NA
CASSQDEAGSGGNEKLFF
TGCGCCAGCAGCCAAGATGAGGCAGGCAGTGGCGGGAATGAAAAACTGTTTTTT
>NA|17|TRBV5-4|TRBJ1-6|few
CASSPDPFSSYNSPLHF
TGTGCCAGCAGCCCCGACCCTTTTAGCTCCTATAATTCACCCCTCCACTTT
>TRBD2|17|TRBV11-2|TRBJ2-2|NA
CASSLVRLAGNTGELFF
TGTGCCAGCAGCTTAGTGCGGCTAGCGGGAAACACCGGGGAGCTGTTTTTT
>NA|17|TRBV4-3|TRBJ1-6|NA
CASSQDHVLRGNSPLHF
TGCGCCAGCAGCCAAGATCACGTACTTAGGGGTAATTCACCCCTCCACTTT
>NA|14|TRBV28|TRBJ2-7|NA
CASSPGTKPYEQYF
TGTGCCAGCAGCCCCGGGACCAAACCTTACGAGCAGTACTTC
>NA|14|TRBV18|TRBJ1-3|NA
CASSTQGSGNTIYF
TGTGCCAGCTCAACGCAGGGGTCCGGAAACACCATATATTTT
>NA|14|TRBV6-2/TRBV6-3|TRBJ2-7|NA
CASRPWVGTWEQYF
TGTGCCAGCAGACCTTGGGTGGGTACGTGGGAGCAGTACTTC
>NA|14|TRBV6-2/TRBV6-3|TRBJ2-3|NA
CASSFGLGTDTQYF
TGTGCCAGCAGTTTTGGACTCGGCACAGATACGCAGTATTTT
>NA|14|TRBV9|TRBJ1-1|NA
CASSADPLNTEAFF
TGTGCCAGCAGCGCCGACCCCTTAAACACTGAAGCTTTCTTT
>TRBD2|15|TRBV18|TRBJ2-2|few
CASSPILAESGELFF
TGTGCCAGCTCACCAATACTAGCGGAGTCCGGGGAGCTGTTTTTT
>NA|15|TRBV28|TRBJ1-3|NA
CASSPGPLSGNTIYF
TGTGCCAGCAGCCCGGGACCGCTCTCTGGAAACACCATATATTTT
>TRBD1|18|TRBV10-1|TRBJ2-6|once
CASRPGTGASSGANVLTF
TGCGCCAGCAGACCCGGGACAGGGGCCAGCTCTGGGGCCAACGTCCTGACTTTC
>NA|16|TRBV7-6|TRBJ2-1|NA
CASSWGAGATYNEQFF
TGTGCCAGCAGTTGGGGCGCGGGGGCCACCTACAATGAGCAGTTCTTC
>TRBD1|14|TRBV7-6|TRBJ2-1|NA
CASSLYRGYNEQFF
TGTGCCAGCAGCTTATACAGGGGATACAATGAGCAGTTCTTC
>TRBD1|14|TRBV15|TRBJ1-5|NA
CATSEGQGNQPQHF
TGTGCCACCAGCGAGGGACAGGGCAATCAGCCCCAGCATTTT
>NA|13|TRBV6-6|TRBJ2-3|NA
CASSWDPKDTQYF
TGTGCCAGCAGTTGGGACCCTAAAGATACGCAGTATTTT
>TRBD1|15|TRBV19|TRBJ2-2|NA
CASRTGTVRTGELFF
TGTGCCAGTAGAACCGGGACAGTTAGAACCGGGGAGCTGTTTTTT
>NA|14|TRBV6-5|TRBJ2-2|once
CASLRGRNTGELFF
TGTGCCAGCCTCCGAGGGAGGAACACCGGGGAGCTGTTTTTT
>NA|15|TRBV28|TRBJ2-1|NA
CASSLVWAADNEQFF
TGTGCCAGCAGTTTAGTTTGGGCAGCAGACAATGAGCAGTTCTTC
>NA|11|TRBV24-1|TRBJ1-2|NA
CATSDLTYYTF
TGTGCCACCAGTGACTTGACATACTACACCTTC
>TRBD2|21|TRBV28|TRBJ2-1|once
CASSPPVAAGAWGDSYNEQFF
TGTGCCAGCAGCCCCCCAGTGGCAGCGGGAGCTTGGGGGGATTCCTACAATGAGCAGTTCTTC
>TRBD2|16|TRBV11-2|TRBJ2-1|NA
CASSLVLTSGSNEQFF
TGTGCCAGCAGCTTAGTTCTGACTAGCGGGAGTAATGAGCAGTTCTTC
>NA|11|TRBV19|TRBJ2-5|NA
CASTDQETQYF
TGTGCCAGTACGGATCAAGAGACCCAGTACTTC
>NA|15|TRBV7-2|TRBJ2-1|NA
CASRFQQGPGHVQFF
TGTGCCAGCAGGTTTCAGCAGGGGCCTGGTCACGTTCAGTTCTTC
>TRBD2|14|TRBV19|TRBJ2-3|NA
CASKLATSTDTQYF
TGTGCCAGTAAACTAGCGACTAGCACAGATACGCAGTATTTT
>NA|16|TRBV6-6|TRBJ1-5|once
CASSYFRQVGKQPQHF
TGTGCCAGCAGTTACTTCCGACAGGTTGGTAAGCAGCCCCAGCATTTT
>TRBD2|13|TRBV2|TRBJ2-5|NA
CASREREGRTQYF
TGTGCCAGCAGAGAGCGGGAGGGCCGGACCCAGTACTTC
>TRBD1|16|TRBV28|TRBJ2-7|NA
CASSLLGQGASYEQYF
TGTGCCAGCAGTTTGCTCGGACAGGGGGCCTCGTACGAGCAGTACTTC
>TRBD2|14|TRBV2|TRBJ2-4|NA
CASSGGGDKNIQYF
TGTGCCAGCAGCGGGGGGGGCGACAAAAACATTCAGTACTTC
>TRBD2|14|TRBV29-1|TRBJ2-3|NA
CSVVGTSGGDTQYF
TGCAGCGTTGTAGGGACTAGCGGGGGGGATACGCAGTATTTT
>NA|16|TRBV7-2|TRBJ2-7|NA
CASSLGYSNSLDEQYF
TGTGCCAGCAGCTTAGGTTACTCCAATTCCCTAGACGAGCAGTACTTC
>NA|14|TRBV30|TRBJ1-6|NA
CASQSREGLSPLHF
TGTGCCTCACAGTCACGAGAAGGCCTTTCACCCCTCCACTTT
>TRBD2|20|TRBV24-1|TRBJ2-4|NA
CATSDRGLAGGTGPKNIQYF
TGTGCCACCAGTGACCGCGGACTAGCGGGAGGGACTGGGCCCAAAAACATTCAGTACTTC
>NA|13|TRBV11-1|TRBJ2-1|NA
CASSFWGYNEQFF
TGTGCCAGCAGCTTTTGGGGTTACAATGAGCAGTTCTTC
>NA|16|TRBV6-5|TRBJ1-2|NA
CASSYSSGRPNYGYTF
TGTGCCAGCAGTTACTCGAGCGGCAGGCCCAACTATGGCTACACCTTC
>NA|13|TRBV5-6|TRBJ2-1|NA
CTSSLGRVNEQFF
TGTACCAGCAGCTTAGGCAGGGTCAATGAGCAGTTCTTC
>TRBD2|18|TRBV27|TRBJ2-7|NA
CASSLYPPLAGQTYEQYF
TGTGCCAGCAGTTTATACCCCCCTCTAGCGGGACAAACCTACGAGCAGTACTTC
>NA|13|TRBV28|TRBJ1-3|NA
CASSFGGGNTIYF
TGTGCCAGCAGTTTTGGGGGGGGAAACACCATATATTTT
>TRBD1|18|TRBV14|TRBJ1-4|NA
CASSQITGGLGTNEKLFF
TGTGCCAGCAGCCAAATCACAGGGGGCTTGGGAACTAATGAAAAACTGTTTTTT
>TRBD1|15|TRBV10-3|TRBJ1-2|NA
CAISESGTGEDGYTF
TGTGCCATCAGTGAGTCGGGGACAGGTGAAGATGGCTACACCTTC
>TRBD1|16|TRBV7-9|TRBJ1-2|NA
CASSSTLSQGDYGYTF
TGTGCCAGCAGCTCCACCCTGTCCCAGGGGGACTATGGCTACACCTTC
>TRBD1|17|TRBV5-6|TRBJ1-2|NA
CASSEGGQGTFNYGYTF
TGTGCCAGCAGCGAGGGGGGACAGGGTACTTTCAACTATGGCTACACCTTC
>TRBD1|16|TRBV6-2/TRBV6-3|TRBJ1-1|NA
CASSRSSNRGNTEAFF
TGTGCCAGCAGTAGATCTTCAAACAGGGGAAACACTGAAGCTTTCTTT
>NA|14|TRBV5-1|TRBJ2-5|NA
CASRPDSLIGTQYF
TGCGCCAGCAGACCGGACAGCTTAATTGGGACCCAGTACTTC
>NA|16|TRBV7-2|TRBJ2-7|NA
CASSLAANRLTYEQYF
TGTGCCAGCAGCTTAGCCGCTAATCGTCTAACCTACGAGCAGTACTTC
>TRBD1|17|TRBV15|TRBJ2-7|NA
CATSRDQGQGGRYEQYF
TGTGCCACCAGCAGAGATCAGGGACAGGGAGGACGCTACGAGCAGTACTTC
>TRBD2|16|TRBV3-1/TRBV3-2|TRBJ2-2|once
CASKSSGMQWSGELFF
TGTGCCAGCAAGTCTAGCGGTATGCAATGGTCCGGGGAGCTGTTTTTT